The following is a T cell receptor beta chain sequence with its context. Its antigen is not identified. This sample was included in a study of T cell responses to AZD1222 COVID-19 vaccine. Study-wide results and limits: The study reported that nearly half of spike-specific TCRs target unmutated variant regions. Females outnumbered males among donors, who were mostly white British; clonal diversity was possibly underestimated.

Method: immunoSEQ multiplex PCR; TCRdb's copy keeps in-frame clones and lacks some. The table includes 150,000 or so clones, 91% detected once. V was pared by 4 bases and J by 2 bases, with 15 bases between. The CDR3 totals 15 residues. Germline V gene sequence: CDR1 SGDLS, CDR2 YYNGEE. The sequenced sample was peripheral blood, obtained 28 days after the second AZD1222 dose. This receptor was identified in an adult who received the AZD1222 COVID-19 vaccine. The rearrangement links TRBV9 to TRBJ1-2, with D perhaps matching TRBD1 (6 bases). CDR3 nucleotide sequence: TGTGCCAGCAGCCCGAGACAGGACCTAAACTATGGCTACACCTTC. This encodes CASSPRQDLNYGYTF.